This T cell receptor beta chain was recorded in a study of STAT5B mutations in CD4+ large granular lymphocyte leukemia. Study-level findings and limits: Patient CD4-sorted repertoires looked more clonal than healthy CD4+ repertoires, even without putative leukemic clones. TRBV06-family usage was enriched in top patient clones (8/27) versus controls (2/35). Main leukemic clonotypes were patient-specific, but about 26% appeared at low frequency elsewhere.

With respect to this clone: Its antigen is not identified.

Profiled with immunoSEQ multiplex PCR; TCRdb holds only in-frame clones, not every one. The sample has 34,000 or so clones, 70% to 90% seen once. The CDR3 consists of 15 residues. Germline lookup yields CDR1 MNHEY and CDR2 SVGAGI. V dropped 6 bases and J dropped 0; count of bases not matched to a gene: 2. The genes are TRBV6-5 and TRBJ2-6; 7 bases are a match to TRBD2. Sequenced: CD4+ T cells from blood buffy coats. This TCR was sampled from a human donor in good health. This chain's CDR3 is CASRRENSGANVLTF. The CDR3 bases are TGTGCCAGCAGGCGGGAGAACTCTGGGGCCAACGTCCTGACTTTC.